This passage covers 11 T cell receptor beta chains from one sample sequenced in a study of blood T cell repertoires in COVID-19. The data were produced by immunoSEQ multiplex PCR, yet TCRdb's version contains in-frame clones alone and is incomplete. The sample carries about 270,000 clones, roughly 85% recorded once. What was sequenced was peripheral blood. These receptors all stem from a woman aged 18-35 years with acute or convalescent COVID-19.

V gene TRBV19 combines with J gene TRBJ1-2; D is perhaps TRBD1 (6 bases). With 3 bases removed from V and 5 bases from J, the gap between germline ends came to 22 bases. The germline CDR1 and CDR2 sequences are LNHDA and SQIVND (reference sequence). The CDR3 runs to 17 residues. The CDR3: CASSILTGLPPIYGYTF. Here the CDR3 DNA reads TGTGCCAGTAGTATTCTTACAGGGCTTCCCCCAATTTATGGCTACACCTTC.

The chain uses TRBV29-1 and TRBJ1-1; D is unresolved. V lost 3 bases and J 4 bases, leaving 21 bases between the germline ends. The length of the CDR3 is 16 residues. CDR1 SQVTM and CDR2 ANQGSEA come from the germline V gene. The CDR3 nucleotides read TGCAGCGTTGATAACTTTGGCAGGCACCGGGGCACTGAAGCTTTCTTT. Translation gives CSVDNFGRHRGTEAFF.

This clone was seen ten or more times. The sample holds other DNA sequences that translate to the same CDR3. The chain recombines TRBV7-2 with TRBJ2-7, with 9 bases aligning to TRBD2. CDR3 length: 16 amino acids. With V trimmed by 1 base and J by 0 bases, 4 bases remained unmatched. The germline V gene encodes CDR1 SGHTA and CDR2 FQGNSA. In nucleotides, the CDR3 is TGTGCCAGCAGCTTAGGGCTTAGCGGGAGCTCCTACGAGCAGTACTTC. It translates to CASSLGLSGSSYEQYF.

The J gene is TRBJ1-1, the V gene TRBV6-2 or TRBV6-3, with D possibly matching TRBD1 (6 bases). V was shortened by 0 bases and J by 2 bases, with 16 bases between the two germline ends. The CDR3 sequence is 17 residues long. In germline, CDR1 is MNHEY, CDR2 SVGEGT. The CDR3 reads CASSYSRSRTANTEAFF. The CDR3 DNA reads TGTGCCAGCAGTTACTCTAGATCGCGGACAGCAAACACTGAAGCTTTCTTT.

The CDR3 sequence: CASSPKDYPPRADTQYF. DNA for the CDR3: TGTGCCAGCAGCCCGAAGGACTACCCTCCGCGCGCAGATACGCAGTATTTT. The chain uses TRBV7-2 and TRBJ2-3; D may be TRBD2 (6 bases). Trimming cost V 5 bases and J 4 bases, with 22 bases left between them. The CDR3 is 17 amino acids. CDR1 and CDR2 from the germline V gene are SGHTA and FQGNSA.

CDR3 loop: CASSITSTGELFF. The CDR3 bases are TGTGCCAGCAGTATAACCAGTACCGGGGAGCTGTTTTTT. The V gene is TRBV27, the J gene TRBJ2-2; no definite D call. This CDR3 region has 13 residues. Germline CDR1 is MNHEY and CDR2 is SMNVEV (reference sequence). Trimming took 5 bases from V and 5 from J, leaving 9 bases between them.

The CDR3 loop reads CASRLRVEQYF. The CDR3 DNA reads TGTGCCAGCAGACTCAGGGTCGAGCAGTACTTC. The gene calls are TRBV2 and TRBJ2-7; tentatively, D is TRBD1 (5 bases). CDR3 length: 11 residues. V dropped 6 bases and J dropped 6 bases, with 9 bases sitting between them. Germline assignment: CDR1 SNHLY and CDR2 FYNNEI.

The chain joins TRBV4-3 to TRBJ2-1; 10 nucleotides agree with TRBD2. The CDR3 consists of 17 residues. The junction had 10 bases not matched to a gene; V was cut back by 1 base and J by 7 bases. CDR1 and CDR2 (germline): LGHNA, YSLEER. The DNA of the CDR3 is TGCGCCAGCAGCCAAGGGATCCCTAGCGGGAGCGGGAATGAGCAGTTCTTC. As protein: CASSQGIPSGSGNEQFF.

The rearrangement joins TRBV12-3 or TRBV12-4 to TRBJ2-7; TRBD2 might be the D (7 bases). Trimming shortened V by 6 bases and J by 12 bases, and 18 bases separated the two germline ends. The CDR3 spans 12 residues. CDR3 residues: CASRVGGGGPYF. The CDR3 nucleotides read TGTGCCAGCAGAGTGGGAGGGGGGGGTCCGTACTTC.

The chain joins TRBV2 to TRBJ2-1, with 13 bases identical to TRBD2. V was clipped by 4 bases and J by 4 bases; unmatched bases: 7. Germline CDR1 SNHLY, CDR2 FYNNEI. The CDR3 totals 17 residues. CDR3 DNA: TGTGCCAGCAGTGTAATCGGACTAGCGGGAGTGTACAATGAGCAGTTCTTC. This gives the protein CASSVIGLAGVYNEQFF.

The chain is built from TRBV14 and TRBJ1-1; tentatively, D is TRBD1 (6 bases). Germline-derived CDR1 and CDR2 are SGHDN and FVKESK. This CDR3 is 13 amino acids long. V lost 1 base and J lost 4, with 7 bases in between. The CDR3 loop reads CASSQVRGTEAFF. The CDR3 nucleotides are TGTGCCAGCAGCCAAGTCAGGGGCACTGAAGCTTTCTTT. Full variable domain (remainder filled in from reference TRBV14 and TRBJ1-1): EAGVTQFPSHSVIEKGQTVTLRCDPISGHDNLYWYRRVMGKEIKFLLHFVKESKQDESGMPNNRFLAERTGGTYSTLKVQPAELEDSGVYFCASSQVRGTEAFFGQGTRLTVV.